This is a list of T cell receptor beta chains from one sample in a study of blood T cell repertoires in COVID-19. The method was immunoSEQ multiplex PCR; TCRdb's version includes in-frame clones alone and lacks a portion of them. The sample records around 170,000 clones, 84% being singletons. Sample: PBMCs or T cells enriched from blood (not recorded which). The receptor set was obtained from a middle-aged man who had recovered from COVID-19. CDR3s include the opening cysteine and the closing phenylalanine or tryptophan. A D gene is named only where the DNA matches it firmly. Size is omitted from some rows. Given values are once, few, many or a class for expanded clones.

abundance	v_gene	j_gene	d_gene	len	CDR3aa	CDR3nt
.	TRBV3-1/TRBV3-2	TRBJ1-3	.	16	CASRQAGGSSGNTIYF	TGTGCCAGCAGACAAGCGGGCGGGAGCTCTGGAAACACCATATATTTT
.	TRBV7-9	TRBJ2-2	.	18	CASSPATWGGRNTGELFF	TGTGCCAGCAGCCCTGCTACTTGGGGGGGCCGTAACACCGGGGAGCTGTTTTTT
once	TRBV6-5	TRBJ1-1	.	15	CASSSPGGQNTEAFF	TGTGCCAGCAGTTCGCCCGGCGGACAGAACACTGAAGCTTTCTTT
.	TRBV30	TRBJ2-1	.	14	CAWTTRFSYNEQFF	TGTGCCTGGACGACAAGATTCTCCTACAATGAGCAGTTCTTC
.	TRBV9	TRBJ1-4	TRBD1	16	CASSEGAGVTNEKLFF	TGTGCCAGCAGCGAGGGGGCAGGAGTAACGAATGAAAAACTGTTTTTT
.	TRBV9	TRBJ2-7	TRBD1	15	CASSVGDRWVYEQYF	TGTGCCAGCAGCGTAGGGGACAGGTGGGTCTACGAGCAGTACTTC
.	TRBV19	TRBJ1-5	TRBD1	14	CASSIMTGGQPQHF	TGTGCCAGTAGTATTATGACAGGGGGACAGCCCCAGCATTTT
.	TRBV4-1	TRBJ2-7	.	15	CASSQAPRGTHEQYF	TGCGCCAGCAGCCAAGCCCCCCGGGGTACCCACGAGCAGTACTTC
.	TRBV28	TRBJ1-2	.	15	CASRPFGRGNYGYTF	TGTGCCAGCAGGCCCTTCGGCAGAGGTAACTATGGCTACACCTTC
once	TRBV6-4	TRBJ2-2	.	12	CASSTRTGELFF	TGTGCCAGCAGTACGAGAACCGGGGAGCTGTTTTTT
once	TRBV9	TRBJ2-7	.	14	CASSAGDSRIEQYF	TGTGCCAGCAGCGCGGGGGACTCAAGAATCGAGCAGTACTTC
.	TRBV7-3	TRBJ2-3	.	15	CASSLTRESTDTQYF	TGTGCCAGCAGCTTAACCCGGGAAAGCACAGATACGCAGTATTTT
.	TRBV10-3	TRBJ2-2	.	12	CASQSGVGELFF	TGTGCCAGTCAATCCGGGGTGGGGGAGCTGTTTTTT
.	TRBV3-1/TRBV3-2	TRBJ2-7	TRBD1	17	CASSQDTTGTGAYEQYF	TGTGCCAGCAGCCAAGATACGACCGGGACAGGTGCCTACGAGCAGTACTTC
few	TRBV7-2	TRBJ1-5	.	15	CASSLVGGSNQPQHF	TGTGCCAGCAGCTTAGTTGGGGGGAGCAATCAGCCCCAGCATTTT
.	TRBV19	TRBJ1-4	.	14	CASSITAGNEKLFF	TGTGCCAGTAGTATAACCGCAGGGAACGAAAAACTGTTTTTT
few	TRBV20-1	TRBJ1-1	.	10	CSAREGGAFF	TGCAGTGCTAGAGAGGGGGGAGCTTTCTTT
.	TRBV11-2	TRBJ2-3	.	14	CASSPWGDSDTQYF	TGTGCCAGCAGCCCGTGGGGGGACTCAGATACGCAGTATTTT
.	TRBV28	TRBJ1-5	.	15	CASSTTSGVVGPQHF	TGTGCCAGCAGTACCACGTCGGGGGTGGTGGGGCCCCAGCATTTT
.	TRBV18	TRBJ1-4	.	17	CASSPGQARATNEKLFF	TGTGCCAGCTCACCGGGTCAAGCGCGCGCGACTAATGAAAAACTGTTTTTT
.	TRBV12-3/TRBV12-4	TRBJ1-2	.	11	CASSEPGGYTF	TGTGCCAGCAGTGAACCAGGGGGCTACACCTTC
.	TRBV6-5	TRBJ1-1	TRBD1	13	CASRRDRKGQTFF	TGTGCCAGCAGGAGGGACAGGAAGGGTCAAACTTTCTTT
few	TRBV2	TRBJ2-5	TRBD2	16	CASSELPSGGRETQYF	TGTGCCAGCAGTGAACTCCCTAGCGGGGGAAGAGAGACCCAGTACTTC
.	TRBV19	TRBJ1-5	.	16	CASSIERGARNQPQHF	TGTGCCAGTAGTATAGAACGGGGGGCGCGTAATCAGCCCCAGCATTTT
.	TRBV5-1	TRBJ2-1	TRBD1	19	CASSSPRQGAPSSYNEQFF	TGCGCCAGCAGCTCCCCCCGACAGGGGGCTCCCAGCTCCTACAATGAGCAGTTCTTC
.	TRBV21-1	TRBJ1-6	.	20	CASNPIERNPDRTSDSPLHF	TGTGCCAGCAACCCAATAGAAAGAAACCCGGACAGGACGTCGGATTCACCCCTCCACTTT
.	TRBV12-3/TRBV12-4	TRBJ2-7	TRBD1	11	CASSSETGEYF	TGTGCCAGCAGTTCGGAGACAGGGGAGTACTTC
.	TRBV19	TRBJ2-7	TRBD1	16	CASATSVGQGAYEQYF	TGTGCCAGTGCTACCTCGGTGGGACAGGGGGCTTACGAGCAGTACTTC
.	TRBV10-2	TRBJ2-3	TRBD2	15	CASRTSGYIQDTQYF	TGCGCCAGCAGGACTAGCGGGTATATCCAGGATACGCAGTATTTT
.	TRBV11-1	TRBJ1-5	TRBD1	13	CASSQGGNQPQHF	TGTGCCAGCAGCCAGGGGGGCAATCAGCCCCAGCATTTT
once	TRBV5-1	TRBJ2-7	TRBD1	15	CASSPVPGQTSEQYF	TGCGCCAGCAGCCCGGTACCGGGACAGACTTCCGAGCAGTACTTC
.	TRBV10-3	TRBJ1-2	.	11	CASYEGGGYTF	TGTGCCTCGTATGAGGGGGGGGGCTACACCTTC
once	TRBV3-1/TRBV3-2	TRBJ1-1	.	14	CASSRSTANTEAFF	TGTGCCAGCAGCCGTTCGACAGCGAACACTGAAGCTTTCTTT
.	TRBV6-5	TRBJ2-5	.	13	CASRGQIQETQYF	TGTGCCAGCCGAGGGCAGATACAAGAGACCCAGTACTTC
.	TRBV4-1	TRBJ1-6	TRBD1	15	CASSHLRDRDRSLHF	TGCGCCAGCAGCCACCTCCGGGACAGAGACCGCTCCCTCCACTTT